The 20 T cell receptor beta chains below were found in one sample sequenced in a study of cytomegalovirus exposure and HLA in healthy donors. 13 Jbeta primers and 60 Vbeta primers were used for the PCR. The assay was immunoSEQ multiplex PCR, and TCRdb's table has in-frame clones only and misses some. The sample's table shows approximately 120,000 clones. Material: PBMCs. The receptors stem from a man aged 18 to 35 in good health and CMV-seronegative.

The rearrangement links TRBV7-9 to TRBJ1-5, with unresolved D. The CDR3 length is 12 residues. Per the germline V gene, CDR1 is SEHNR and CDR2 is FQNEAQ (reference sequence). The V gene lost 3 bases and the J gene lost 5 bases, with 5 bases spanning the gap. CDR3 residues: CASSLGDQPQHF. The CDR3 DNA sequence: TGTGCCAGCAGCTTGGGAGATCAGCCCCAGCATTTT.

DNA for the CDR3: TGTGCCAGCAGTTTACAGGGGGCGTATCAGCCCCAGCATTTT. It specifies CASSLQGAYQPQHF. The J gene is TRBJ1-5, the V gene TRBV27, with TRBD1 matching 8 bases. This CDR3 has 14 amino acids. Germline V CDR1 and CDR2: MNHEY, SMNVEV (reference sequence). With 2 bases clipped from V and 5 bases from J, the junction kept 2 bases outside the gene matches.

This rearrangement joins TRBV30 to TRBJ1-6; TRBD1 agrees at 10 bases. This CDR3 comprises 15 residues. Germline values: CDR1 GTSNPN, CDR2 SVGIG (reference sequence). The J segment lost 7 bases and the V segment lost 3 bases, leaving 6 bases of the junction unmatched. The CDR3 sequence: CAWRPRTGGNSPLHF. DNA for the CDR3: TGTGCCTGGAGGCCTAGGACAGGGGGGAATTCACCCCTCCACTTT.

The CDR3 bases are TGTGCCAGCAGTGAAGCGGCGGGGCTGATCTACGAGCAGTACTTC. The encoded protein is CASSEAAGLIYEQYF. This sequence joins TRBV6-1 and TRBJ2-5; D is perhaps TRBD2 (6 bases). The end of the DNA aligns better with TRBJ2-7, so the J call may be wrong. Germline CDR1 MNHNS, CDR2 SASEGT. The CDR3 loop spans 15 amino acids.

The chain recombines TRBV27 with TRBJ2-7, with TRBD1 matching 9 bases. CDR1 and CDR2 (germline): MNHEY, SMNVEV (reference sequence). The CDR3 is 13 residues long. With 6 bases clipped from V and 4 bases from J, the junction kept 4 bases outside the gene matches. The CDR3 here is CASRQGAGYEQYF. In DNA form, the CDR3 reads TGTGCCAGCAGACAGGGGGCGGGATACGAGCAGTACTTC.

The chain combines TRBV10-3 with TRBJ2-1; D might be TRBD2 (6 bases). The ends were cut back, 0 bases at V and 7 bases at J, with 7 bases in the middle. The CDR3 totals 13 residues. Germline CDR1 ENHRY, CDR2 SYGVKD. The CDR3 coding sequence is TGTGCCATCAGTGAGTCGGAGGGGAATGAGCAGTTCTTC. Protein product: CAISESEGNEQFF.

The V call is TRBV6-1, the J call TRBJ1-1, with 7 bases fitting TRBD1. The germline CDR1 and CDR2 sequences are MNHNS and SASEGT. The CDR3 sequence is 15 residues long. Trimming cost V 1 base and J 1 base; bases outside gene matches: 3. The CDR3 region has the DNA TGTGCCAGCAGTGAAGAGGCAGGGGGGAACACTGAAGCTTTCTTT. It yields the protein CASSEEAGGNTEAFF.

This rearrangement joins TRBV5-1 to TRBJ2-7; 7 bases line up with TRBD2. Trimming took 1 base from V and 2 from J; bases not matched to a gene: 6. The length of the CDR3 is 15 residues. CDR1 and CDR2 (germline): SGHRS, YFSETQ. CDR3 DNA: TGCGCCAGCAGCTTGACCAGCGGGGATGCCTACGAGCAGTACTTC. Translated, it gives CASSLTSGDAYEQYF.

This CDR3 reads CASSWGQGAYEQYF. CDR3 in DNA: TGTGCCAGCAGTTGGGGACAGGGGGCCTACGAGCAGTACTTC. J is TRBJ2-7 and V is TRBV9; 11 bases align to TRBD1. Trimming removed 5 bases from V and 2 bases from J; junction bases left unmatched: 3. Looked up from germline, CDR1 is SGDLS and CDR2 is YYNGEE. This CDR3 spans 14 amino acids.

The chain uses TRBV4-1 and TRBJ1-6, with 9 bases lining up with TRBD1. V shed 4 bases and J 7 bases; nucleotides not matched to a gene: 5. Germline V gene lookup returns CDR1 MGHRA and CDR2 YSYEKL. There are 15 residues in the CDR3. In nucleotides, the CDR3 is TGCGCCAGCAGCCCAGGACAGGGGAGGAATTCACCCCTCCACTTT. Protein sequence: CASSPGQGRNSPLHF.

The chain uses TRBV29-1 and TRBJ1-1, with D uncertain. CDR3 length equals 13 residues. The V end lost 7 bases, the J end lost 4 bases, and 16 bases lay between the germline ends. Germline CDR1 and CDR2: SQVTM and ANQGSEA. CDR3 residues: CSAALPRRTEAFF. DNA of the CDR3: TGCAGCGCGGCCCTCCCGAGGCGCACTGAAGCTTTCTTT.

The rearrangement uses TRBV7-6 and TRBJ2-7, with TRBD2 identical over 13 bases. Per the germline V gene, CDR1 is SGHVS and CDR2 is FNYEAQ. With V trimmed by 1 base and J by 4 bases, 7 bases remained unmatched. The CDR3 contains 17 residues. CDR3 bases: TGTGCCAGCAGCTTAGGCTGGGGACTAGCGGGGACGTACGAGCAGTACTTC. Protein sequence: CASSLGWGLAGTYEQYF.

V usage is TRBV28 and J usage is TRBJ2-7; tentative D call: TRBD2 (5 bases). Trimming removed 6 bases from V and 4 bases from J, with 16 bases in between. Germline-derived CDR1 and CDR2 are MDHEN and SYDVKM. The CDR3 totals 14 residues. In DNA form, the CDR3 reads TGTGCCAGCAGACCGGGATCGATCTTATACGAGCAGTACTTC. Amino acids: CASRPGSILYEQYF. The variable domain in full, completed from reference TRBV28 and TRBJ2-7, reads DVKVTQSSRYLVKRTGEKVFLECVQDMDHENMFWYRQDPGLGLRLIYFSYDVKMKEKGDIPEGYSVSREKKERFSLILESASTNQTSMYLCASRPGSILYEQYFGPGTRLTVT.

The chain couples TRBV5-6 to TRBJ2-2; tentative D call: TRBD2 (5 bases). Trimming cost V 5 bases and J 6 bases, with 17 bases left between them. The CDR3 spans 15 residues. Germline CDR1 reads SGHDT; CDR2 reads YYEEEE. DNA of the CDR3: TGTGCCAGCAGTCGGGCCACTCGGGGTCCCGGGGAGCTGTTTTTT. As protein: CASSRATRGPGELFF.

The chain is built from TRBV5-1 and TRBJ1-3; maybe TRBD1 (5 bases). Germline-derived CDR1 and CDR2 are SGHRS and YFSETQ. V was trimmed by 0 bases and J by 0 bases, leaving 10 bases between them. CDR3 length: 16 residues. The CDR3 sequence is CASSLVSDISGNTIYF. CDR3 coding DNA: TGCGCCAGCAGCTTGGTATCGGACATCTCTGGAAACACCATATATTTT. The variable domain in full, completed from reference TRBV5-1 and TRBJ1-3, reads KAGVTQTPRYLIKTRGQQVTLSCSPISGHRSVSWYQQTPGQGLQFLFEYFSETQRNKGNFPGRFSGRQFSNSRSEMNVSTLELGDSALYLCASSLVSDISGNTIYFGEGSWLTVV.

This sequence joins TRBV7-3 and TRBJ1-1, with TRBD1 matching over 8 bases. The CDR3 has 14 residues. CDR1 is SGHTA and CDR2 is FQGTGA in the germline V gene. J was trimmed by 5 bases and V by 5 bases; bases with no gene match: 7. The DNA of the CDR3 is TGTGCCAGCAGCATACAGGGGGAAGGGACTGAAGCTTTCTTT. Protein product: CASSIQGEGTEAFF.

The chain has TRBV25-1 and TRBJ2-1; 9 bases map to TRBD1. Trimming at V came to 3 bases and at J to 6 bases, leaving 6 bases not matched to a gene. Per germline, CDR1 MGHDK and CDR2 SYGVNS. The CDR3 is 15 residues long. This CDR3 is CASSDPGQGGNEQFF. CDR3 coding DNA: TGTGCCAGCAGTGATCCGGGACAGGGAGGCAATGAGCAGTTCTTC.

V usage is TRBV6-5 and J usage is TRBJ2-7; TRBD1 might be the D (5 bases). The CDR3 spans 12 residues. V gave up 8 bases and J gave up 0 bases, with 8 bases separating them. The germline CDR1 and CDR2 sequences are MNHEY and SVGAGI. CDR3 sequence (DNA): TGTGCCAGCCAAGACAGCTCCTACGAGCAGTACTTC. It encodes CASQDSSYEQYF.

The rearrangement links TRBV4-1 to TRBJ1-2; possibly TRBD1 for D (6 bases). V shed 2 bases and J shed 2 bases, with 9 bases lying between them. Per the germline V gene, CDR1 is MGHRA and CDR2 is YSYEKL. CDR3 length equals 14 residues. CDR3 nucleotide sequence: TGCGCCAGCAGCCAACCGACAGGCAACTATGGCTACACCTTC. It translates to CASSQPTGNYGYTF.

The chain links TRBV28 to TRBJ1-4, with D possibly matching TRBD1 (5 bases). Per germline, CDR1 MDHEN and CDR2 SYDVKM. The CDR3 loop spans 12 amino acids. V was pared by 8 bases and J by 7 bases, with 11 bases between. CDR3 protein: CASRTGVEKLFF. For the CDR3, the DNA is TGTGCCAGCCGCACGGGGGTTGAAAAACTGTTTTTT.